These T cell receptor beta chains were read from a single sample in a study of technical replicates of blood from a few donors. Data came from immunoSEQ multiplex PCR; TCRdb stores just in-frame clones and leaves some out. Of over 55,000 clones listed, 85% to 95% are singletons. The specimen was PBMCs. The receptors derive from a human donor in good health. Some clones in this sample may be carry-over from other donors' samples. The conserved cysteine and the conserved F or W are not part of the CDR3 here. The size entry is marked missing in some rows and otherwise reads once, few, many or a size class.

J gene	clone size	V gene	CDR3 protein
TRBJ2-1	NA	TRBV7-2	ASSRLAGGPREQF
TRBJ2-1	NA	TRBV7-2	ASSTDRVSYNEQF
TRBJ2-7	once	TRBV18	ASSADRASSYEQY
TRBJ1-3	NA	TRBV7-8	ASSYRVRRGDTIY
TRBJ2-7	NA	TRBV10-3	AITPGQGVHEQY
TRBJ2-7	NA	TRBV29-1	SVDEGEQY
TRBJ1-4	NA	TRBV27	ASSWGGSNEKLF
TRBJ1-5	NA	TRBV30	AWSLFPNQPQH
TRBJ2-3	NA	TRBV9	ASSPLPGNTDTQY
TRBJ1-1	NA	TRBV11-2	ASSPGEGSNTEAF
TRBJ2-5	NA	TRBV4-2	ASSQNLGETQY
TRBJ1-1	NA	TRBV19	ASQRQDQAAF
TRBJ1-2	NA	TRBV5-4	ASSLGRQYGYT
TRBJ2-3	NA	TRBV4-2	ASSQAGGPTDTQY
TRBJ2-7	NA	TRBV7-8	ASTLIAGEQY
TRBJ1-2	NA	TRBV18	ASSPTKGEKDYT
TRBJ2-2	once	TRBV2	ASSITGYTGELF
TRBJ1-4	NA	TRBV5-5	ASSPQGREKLF
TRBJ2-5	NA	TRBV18	ASSPRQGTQETQY
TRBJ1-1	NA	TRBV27	ASSFTGDSEAF
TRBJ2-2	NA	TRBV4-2	ASRGSGGHTAGELF
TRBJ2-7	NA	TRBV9	ASSGRGTSGKNEQY
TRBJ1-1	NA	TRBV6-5	ASSYSWRGGSEAF
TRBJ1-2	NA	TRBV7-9	ASSADRFRGYT
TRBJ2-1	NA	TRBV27	ASSPTSGGLYNEQF
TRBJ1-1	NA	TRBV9	ASSRRADRVTEAF
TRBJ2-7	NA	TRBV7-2	ASSLARSDEQY